The 32 T cell receptor beta chains given below trace back to one sample, sequenced in a study of T cell repertoires in cytomegalovirus infection (dated by TCRdb to between 2018 and 2021). Instrument used: Illumina HiSeq 1500. Starting from the raw public reads, TCRdb applied fastp trimming at Q25, assembled clones with MiXCR and retained in-frame beta chains. Entries are consolidated by CDR3 protein sequence, retaining the most common genes and DNA. This sample comprises about 150,000 distinct CDR3 sequences, roughly a sixth of them detected only once. Around a sixth of the sample lies in the top ten. Sequencing was done on a sample of CD8+ T cells from PBMCs. The source of these receptors is a human donor in good health (CMV status not recorded). Some clones in this sample may be carry-over from other donors' samples.

The rearrangement uses TRBV28 and TRBJ1-1; 9 positions match TRBD1. The CDR3 totals 18 residues. Trimming took 2 bases from V and 4 from J; bases not matched to a gene: 14. Germline CDR1 reads MDHEN; CDR2 reads SYDVKM. The CDR3: CASSLLTGGAELITEAFF. The CDR3 coding sequence is TGTGCCAGCAGTTTACTCACAGGGGGCGCCGAGCTCATCACTGAAGCTTTCTTT.

This clonotype came up a few times. The J gene is TRBJ1-2, the V gene TRBV7-2; a possible D gene is TRBD1 (6 bases). The CDR3 totals 13 residues. The germline gives CDR1 SGHTA, CDR2 FQGNSA. The V end lost 4 bases, the J end lost 3 bases, and 9 bases lay between the germline ends. CDR3 loop: CASSYPGDYGYTF. CDR3 nucleotide sequence: TGTGCCAGCAGCTACCCAGGGGACTATGGCTACACCTTC.

This clonotype was seen a handful of times. This chain connects TRBV12-3 or TRBV12-4 to TRBJ2-7, with a weak D call TRBD1 (7 bases). CDR3 length: 15 residues. V gave up 6 bases and J gave up 4 bases, with 19 bases separating them. Here the CDR3 reads CASSYGRQGIYEQYF. CDR3 nucleotides: TGTGCCAGCAGCTACGGGAGACAGGGTATTTACGAGCAGTACTTC.

This clonotype was seen a handful of times. The chain is built from TRBV12-3 or TRBV12-4 and TRBJ2-7; 9 bases agree with TRBD2. The ends lost 7 bases at V and 0 bases at J; junction bases unmatched: 7. The CDR3 is 15 residues long. The CDR3 nucleotides read TGTGCCAGCACGAATAGCGGGAGTGCCTCCTACGAGCAGTACTTC. Translated, it gives CASTNSGSASYEQYF.

V usage is TRBV7-9 and J usage is TRBJ2-7, with D tentatively TRBD1 (7 bases). Trimming removed 4 bases at V and 4 bases at J, with 17 bases between. This CDR3 has 15 amino acids. Germline V gene lookup returns CDR1 SEHNR and CDR2 FQNEAQ (reference sequence). The CDR3 loop reads CASSSDREVLYEQYF. CDR3 DNA sequence: TGTGCCAGCAGCTCCGACAGGGAGGTTCTGTACGAGCAGTACTTC.

This clonotype was seen a few times. V is TRBV2 and J is TRBJ2-7; TRBD1 matches 7 bases. The CDR3 extends over 13 amino acids. The J segment lost 5 bases and the V segment lost 10 bases, leaving 11 bases of the junction unmatched. Germline V gene lookup returns CDR1 SNHLY and CDR2 FYNNEI. CDR3: CATYAGGRDEQYF. The CDR3 DNA follows: TGTGCCACCTACGCAGGGGGTCGCGACGAGCAGTACTTC.

This clonotype was counted only a few times. The rearrangement uses TRBV9 and TRBJ1-5; perhaps TRBD1 as D (5 bases). V shed 3 bases and J shed 0 bases, with 7 bases lying between them. The CDR3 extends over 14 amino acids. The germline V gene encodes CDR1 SGDLS and CDR2 YYNGEE. The CDR3: CASSAGDSNQPQHF. CDR3 DNA: TGTGCCAGCAGCGCGGGGGATAGCAATCAGCCCCAGCATTTT.

The V gene is TRBV28, the J gene TRBJ2-7; the match to TRBD1 covers 7 bases. Trimming at V came to 7 bases and at J to 4 bases, leaving 13 bases not matched to a gene. The CDR3 contains 15 residues. Germline values: CDR1 MDHEN, CDR2 SYDVKM. The CDR3 DNA reads TGTGCCAGCACCAGAGCCCGGACAGGATCGTACGAGCAGTACTTC. Translating it yields CASTRARTGSYEQYF.

The chain couples TRBV19 to TRBJ1-1; no firm D call. CDR3 length equals 14 residues. V was clipped by 3 bases and J by 4 bases, with 12 bases between them. Germline-derived CDR1 and CDR2 are LNHDA and SQIVND (reference sequence). The CDR3, as DNA: TGTGCCAGTAGTATGGCCCCTTGGCGCACTGAAGCTTTCTTT. Translation: CASSMAPWRTEAFF.

This chain uses TRBV29-1 with TRBJ2-7; D is perhaps TRBD2 (5 bases). The CDR3 loop spans 13 amino acids. V dropped 6 bases and J dropped 2 bases, with 14 bases sitting between them. Germline lookup yields CDR1 SQVTM and CDR2 ANQGSEA. CDR3 nucleotides: TGCAGCGTCCTCGGGGAAACCCCCTACGAGCAGTACTTC. Translating it yields CSVLGETPYEQYF.

The chain uses TRBV25-1 and TRBJ2-1; no clear D gene. Between the trimmed V and J ends, which lost 6 bases and 5 bases, there was a span of 23 bases. Germline V gene data show CDR1 as MGHDK and CDR2 as SYGVNS. This CDR3 contains 17 residues. CDR3 sequence: CASSGRITTFYHNEQFF. The CDR3, as DNA: TGTGCCAGCAGCGGCCGAATTACTACTTTTTATCACAATGAGCAGTTCTTC.

This clonotype was found a few times. This chain uses TRBV7-2 with TRBJ2-7; D gene unclear. The CDR3 length is 14 residues. V was cut by 5 bases and J by 0 bases, with 11 bases left in between. Germline V gene data show CDR1 as SGHTA and CDR2 as FQGNSA. The CDR3: CASSVWPSSYEQYF. CDR3 DNA: TGTGCCAGCAGCGTATGGCCTAGCTCCTACGAGCAGTACTTC.

The rearrangement links TRBV12-3 or TRBV12-4 to TRBJ1-1; maybe TRBD1 (5 bases). The V end was cut by 7 bases, the J end by 3 bases, with 6 bases between. The CDR3 sequence is 11 residues long. The CDR3 is CASMGDTEAFF. In DNA, the CDR3 is TGTGCCAGCATGGGGGACACTGAAGCTTTCTTT.

V usage is TRBV11-3 and J usage is TRBJ2-1; 7 bases are a match to TRBD1. V lost 4 bases to trimming and J lost 0 bases; unmatched junction nucleotides: 3. The germline CDR1 and CDR2 sequences are SGHNT and YENEEA. The CDR3 totals 15 residues. In DNA, the CDR3 is TGTGCCAGCAGCTCGGGACAGAACTCCTACAATGAGCAGTTCTTC. Translation gives CASSSGQNSYNEQFF.

This clonotype was counted many times. This chain uses TRBV7-8 with TRBJ2-1; D not resolved. Trimming took 1 base from V and 10 from J, leaving 14 bases between them. The V gene's germline CDR1 is SGHVS and CDR2 FQNEAQ. This CDR3 contains 14 residues. The CDR3 coding sequence is TGTGCCAGCAGCTTAGGGGCGGTCGCCGGGGAGCAGTTCTTC. It yields the protein CASSLGAVAGEQFF.

This clonotype was seen at least ten times. The gene calls are TRBV7-6 and TRBJ2-2, with D possibly being TRBD2 (5 bases). Deletions cut 1 base from V and 5 bases from J, with 8 bases between. The CDR3 spans 14 residues. Germline CDR1 reads SGHVS; CDR2 reads FNYEAQ. The CDR3 here is CASSLGTRTGELFF. The CDR3 nucleotides read TGTGCCAGCAGCTTAGGAACTAGGACCGGGGAGCTGTTTTTT.

The V gene is TRBV29-1, the J gene TRBJ2-7, with a tentative D call TRBD2 (7 bases). Germline-derived CDR1 and CDR2 are SQVTM and ANQGSEA. V shed 6 bases and J shed 1 base, with 19 bases lying between them. The CDR3 is 15 amino acids. This chain's CDR3 is CSVVGGGLPSYEQYF. The CDR3 bases are TGCAGCGTGGTGGGAGGGGGACTTCCTTCCTACGAGCAGTACTTC.

This clonotype occurred a few times. The chain employs TRBV4-2 and TRBJ1-1; D gene unclear. From germline, CDR1 is LGHNA and CDR2 YNFKEQ. The CDR3 is 16 residues long. Trimming shortened V by 0 bases and J by 4 bases, and 15 bases separated the two germline ends. Here the CDR3 reads CASSQDRRTVVTEAFF. The CDR3 coding sequence is TGTGCCAGCAGCCAAGATAGAAGGACCGTGGTCACTGAAGCTTTCTTT.

This chain joins TRBV25-1 and TRBJ2-1; 7 nucleotides agree with TRBD1. Looked up from germline, CDR1 is MGHDK and CDR2 is SYGVNS. The CDR3 is made up of 13 amino acids. After removal of 7 bases from V and 5 bases from J, the junction contained 5 bases not matched to a gene. CDR3 amino acids: CASMLGTDNEQFF. CDR3 nucleotides: TGTGCCAGCATGTTGGGGACAGACAATGAGCAGTTCTTC.

CDR3 nucleotide sequence: TGTGCCAGCCAATCTAGAGTTGACAATGAGCAGTTCTTC. Encoded protein: CASQSRVDNEQFF. The genes are TRBV6-2 or TRBV6-3 and TRBJ2-1; D is ambiguous. CDR3 size: 13 residues. The V end lost 8 bases, the J end lost 5 bases, and 13 bases lay between the germline ends. The germline V gene encodes CDR1 MNHEY and CDR2 SVGEGT.

The chain links TRBV19 to TRBJ2-1; tentatively, D is TRBD1 (6 bases). The V gene lost 3 bases and the J gene lost 1 base, with 10 bases spanning the gap. Looked up from germline, CDR1 is LNHDA and CDR2 is SQIVND (reference sequence). The CDR3 loop spans 15 amino acids. CDR3 bases: TGTGCCAGTAGTATCCAACAGGGATCCTACAATGAGCAGTTCTTC. Translating gives CASSIQQGSYNEQFF.

The rearrangement uses TRBV7-3 and TRBJ2-3; D may correspond to TRBD1 or TRBD2 (5 bases each). The V end was cut by 4 bases, the J end by 12 bases, with 14 bases between. Germline V gives CDR1 SGHTA, CDR2 FQGTGA. CDR3 length: 12 residues. DNA of the CDR3: TGTGCCAGCAGCTCGGACGGGACGAACCAGTATTTT. It specifies CASSSDGTNQYF.

The V and J genes are TRBV28 and TRBJ2-1; TRBD2 aligns across 12 bases. CDR1 MDHEN and CDR2 SYDVKM come from the germline V gene. V gave up 6 bases and J gave up 6 bases; unmatched junction bases: 3. This CDR3 contains 14 residues. The CDR3 spells CASRGTSGRNEQFF. The CDR3 DNA reads TGTGCCAGCAGGGGGACTAGCGGGCGCAATGAGCAGTTCTTC.

The rearrangement links TRBV20-1 to TRBJ1-4; tentatively, D is TRBD1 (6 bases). The length of the CDR3 is 20 residues. Trimming removed 6 bases from V and 7 bases from J, with 36 bases in between. Looked up from germline, CDR1 is DFQATT and CDR2 is SNEGSKA (reference sequence). CDR3 bases: TGCAGTGCGTACAGGGTCACCCGGCAGGGGTCATCTAACCGCGGTGAAAAACTGTTTTTT. This translates into CSAYRVTRQGSSNRGEKLFF.

The gene calls are TRBV28 and TRBJ2-2, with unresolved D. CDR1 is MDHEN and CDR2 is SYDVKM in the germline V gene. The germline V and J ends were trimmed by 5 bases and 5 bases, with 15 bases remaining between them. The CDR3 runs to 15 residues. CDR3 protein: CASSRTRVATGELFF. CDR3 bases: TGTGCCAGCAGTCGTACAAGGGTAGCAACCGGGGAGCTGTTTTTT.

This clonotype has only a few counts. This chain links TRBV12-3 or TRBV12-4 with TRBJ1-5, with D maybe TRBD1 (5 bases). The CDR3 contains 14 residues. The V gene lost 6 bases and the J gene lost 3 bases, with 12 bases spanning the gap. In DNA, the CDR3 is TGTGCCAGCAGCCAAACAGGAGTCAATCAGCCCCAGCATTTT. Its translation: CASSQTGVNQPQHF.

This clonotype was seen a single time. V gene TRBV28 combines with J gene TRBJ2-7, with D maybe TRBD2 (5 bases). Germline V gives CDR1 MDHEN, CDR2 SYDVKM. This CDR3 has 15 residues. Trimming took 2 bases from V and 1 from J, leaving 12 bases between them. CDR3 bases: TGTGCCAGCAGTTTACTAGGACTTCCATCCTACGAGCAGTACTTC. Residues: CASSLLGLPSYEQYF.

V and J are TRBV4-2 and TRBJ2-7, with TRBD2 matching 13 bases. Germline CDR1 and CDR2: LGHNA and YNFKEQ. The CDR3 has 16 residues. V shed 5 bases and J 5 bases; nucleotides not matched to a gene: 9. The CDR3 loop is CASSSRTSGSNHEQYF. Written as DNA, the CDR3 is TGTGCCAGCAGCTCCCGGACTAGCGGGAGCAACCACGAGCAGTACTTC.

This chain links TRBV6-5 with TRBJ2-7; 8 positions agree with TRBD2. From germline, CDR1 is MNHEY and CDR2 SVGAGI. The CDR3 has 14 residues. V gave up 2 bases and J gave up 7 bases; unmatched junction bases: 7. The CDR3 reads CASSYGTRTPEQYF. The DNA for the CDR3 is TGTGCCAGCAGTTACGGGACTAGGACGCCTGAGCAGTACTTC.

This clonotype was seen a few times. The chain carries TRBV7-8 and TRBJ2-1, with TRBD2 identical over 12 bases. The V gene's germline CDR1 is SGHVS and CDR2 FQNEAQ. The junction had 10 bases not matched to a gene; V was cut back by 5 bases and J by 8 bases. CDR3 length equals 16 residues. The CDR3 coding sequence is TGTGCCAGCAGCCCCCGGACTAGCGGGAATGCGGATGAGCAGTTCTTC. Amino acids: CASSPRTSGNADEQFF.

V is TRBV15 and J is TRBJ1-4, with D possibly TRBD1 on 5 matching bases. This CDR3 has 14 amino acids. The germline gives CDR1 LNHNV, CDR2 YYDKDF (reference sequence). Trimming left V 4 bases short and J 7 bases short, with 13 bases between. CDR3 coding DNA: TGTGCCACCAGCAAGGGGAGCAATGCTGAAAAACTGTTTTTT. Translating it yields CATSKGSNAEKLFF.

The chain links TRBV10-3 to TRBJ2-2; 13 bases match TRBD2. This CDR3 is 17 amino acids long. With V trimmed by 3 bases and J by 3 bases, 4 bases remained unmatched. The germline V gene encodes CDR1 ENHRY and CDR2 SYGVKD. The CDR3 sequence is CAISEGTSGAYTGELFF. CDR3 nucleotide sequence: TGTGCCATCAGTGAAGGGACTAGCGGGGCCTACACCGGGGAGCTGTTTTTT.